Shown below are 17 T cell receptor beta chains from a single sample sequenced in a study of blood T cell repertoires in COVID-19. Assay used: immunoSEQ multiplex PCR; TCRdb lists only in-frame clones, some missing. The data hold some 150,000 clones, with around 83% observed a single time. The sample comprised PBMCs or T cells enriched from blood (not recorded which). Source of these receptors: a man aged 45 to 65 who had recovered from COVID-19.

The gene calls are TRBV7-2 and TRBJ2-1, with D maybe TRBD2 (5 bases). The CDR3 extends over 14 amino acids. Trimming took off 1 base at V and 5 bases at J, with 9 bases between the two ends. Germline V gene lookup returns CDR1 SGHTA and CDR2 FQGNSA. The CDR3 here is CASSLGEINNEQFF. The CDR3 nucleotides read TGTGCCAGCAGCTTAGGGGAGATAAACAATGAGCAGTTCTTC.

This clone was observed once. The chain has TRBV7-8 and TRBJ1-6; tentative D call: TRBD1 (6 bases). There are 15 residues in the CDR3. Germline V lookup: CDR1 SGHVS, CDR2 FQNEAQ. Trimming stripped 4 bases from V and 5 bases from J, with 12 bases between. The CDR3, as DNA: TGTGCCAGCAGCTCCTACACAGGGAATAATTCACCCCTCCACTTT. Amino acids: CASSSYTGNNSPLHF.

The chain employs TRBV5-1 and TRBJ1-4; 9 nucleotides align to TRBD1. The CDR3 sequence is 15 residues long. V trimming: 5 bases; J trimming: 8 bases; junction bases outside the gene matches: 10. Per the germline V gene, CDR1 is SGHRS and CDR2 is YFSETQ. The CDR3 here is CASRRPGTGFEKLFF. CDR3 bases: TGCGCCAGCAGGCGACCCGGGACAGGGTTCGAAAAACTGTTTTTT.

The chain has TRBV12-5 and TRBJ2-2; 7 positions agree with TRBD1. The germline V gene encodes CDR1 LGHNT and CDR2 FRNRAP. V shed 5 bases and J 4 bases; nucleotides not matched to a gene: 13. The CDR3 totals 17 residues. DNA for the CDR3: TGTGCTAGTGGTCGCGCGCCGGGACAGCCGGGCACCGGGGAGCTGTTTTTT. This encodes CASGRAPGQPGTGELFF.

This clone was recorded a few times. The V call is TRBV4-1, the J call TRBJ1-3; 10 bases agree with TRBD1. Germline V lookup: CDR1 MGHRA, CDR2 YSYEKL. The CDR3 sequence is 16 residues long. V shed 4 bases and J 4 bases; nucleotides not matched to a gene: 7. CDR3 coding DNA: TGCGCCAGCAGCCCCCCCTCGGACAGGGGGGGAAACACCATATATTTT. Translated: CASSPPSDRGGNTIYF.

This clone has just one count. V usage is TRBV2 and J usage is TRBJ2-3, with D tentatively TRBD1 (5 bases). Trimming took off 7 bases at V and 0 bases at J, with 14 bases between the two ends. Germline assignment: CDR1 SNHLY and CDR2 FYNNEI. The CDR3 is 15 amino acids. As DNA, the CDR3 is TGTGCCAGCAATTTTGTGGGGCCTAGCACAGATACGCAGTATTTT. Translated: CASNFVGPSTDTQYF.

This clone has just a few counts. The genes are TRBV4-2 and TRBJ2-2; 9 bases map to TRBD2. Germline CDR1 and CDR2: LGHNA and YNFKEQ. With V trimmed by 5 bases and J by 6 bases, 10 bases remained unmatched. The CDR3 covers 16 residues. In nucleotides, the CDR3 is TGTGCCAGCAGCACTGAGCGGGGGGTTGGGTCCGGGGAGCTGTTTTTT. It yields the protein CASSTERGVGSGELFF.

The chain is built from TRBV28 and TRBJ1-2; 7 nucleotides match TRBD1. The CDR3 consists of 13 residues. Germline-derived CDR1 and CDR2 are MDHEN and SYDVKM. Trimming cost V 6 bases and J 3 bases; bases outside gene matches: 4. The CDR3 loop is CASSTGTDYGYTF. For the CDR3, the DNA is TGTGCCAGCAGCACTGGGACAGACTATGGCTACACCTTC.

V usage is TRBV29-1 and J usage is TRBJ2-3, with 7 bases aligning to TRBD2. V gave up 3 bases and J gave up 4 bases; unmatched junction bases: 7. Germline V lookup: CDR1 SQVTM, CDR2 ANQGSEA. The CDR3 is 14 amino acids. This CDR3 reads CSVDLGRAADTQYF. The CDR3 DNA reads TGCAGCGTTGATTTGGGGAGGGCCGCAGATACGCAGTATTTT.

The V gene is TRBV11-2, the J gene TRBJ1-1; D gene uncertain. There are 16 residues in the CDR3. Germline V gene data show CDR1 as SGHAT and CDR2 as FQNNGV. V was pared by 1 base and J by 0 bases, with 12 bases between. The CDR3 coding sequence is TGTGCCAGCAGCTTAGGAGGGAGGAACATGAACACTGAAGCTTTCTTT. It specifies CASSLGGRNMNTEAFF.

The rearrangement uses TRBV29-1 and TRBJ1-5; perhaps TRBD1 as D (5 bases). With 6 bases removed from V and 11 bases from J, the gap between germline ends came to 14 bases. The CDR3 runs to 11 residues. The germline CDR1 and CDR2 sequences are SQVTM and ANQGSEA. DNA of the CDR3: TGCAGCGTCTACGACAGTCGTTCCCAGCATTTT. Translating it yields CSVYDSRSQHF. Filled out from reference TRBV29-1 and TRBJ1-5, the complete variable domain reads SAVISQKPSRDICQRGTSLTIQCQVDSQVTMMFWYRQQPGQSLTLIATANQGSEATYESGFVIDKFPISRPNLTFSTLTVSNMSPEDSSIYLCSVYDSRSQHFGDGTRLSIL.

J is TRBJ1-3 and V is TRBV6-5; 11 nucleotides agree with TRBD1. Germline trimming cut 4 bases from V and 0 bases from J; bases unmatched to any gene: 2. Germline V gives CDR1 MNHEY, CDR2 SVGAGI. The CDR3 has 16 amino acids. The CDR3 is CASSSGTGGSGNTIYF. The DNA for the CDR3 is TGTGCCAGCAGTTCTGGGACAGGGGGCTCTGGAAACACCATATATTTT.

The gene calls are TRBV6-5 and TRBJ2-7; 7 nucleotides match TRBD2. The ends lost 0 bases at V and 2 bases at J; junction bases unmatched: 1. The CDR3 is 14 residues long. CDR1 and CDR2 from the germline V gene are MNHEY and SVGAGI. The CDR3 loop reads CASSYSGTTYEQYF. In nucleotides, the CDR3 is TGTGCCAGCAGTTACTCCGGGACTACCTACGAGCAGTACTTC.

CDR3 nucleotide sequence: TGTGCCAGCAGCGTCCTAGGGGGGGACTATGGCTACACCTTC. Its translation: CASSVLGGDYGYTF. V is TRBV9 and J is TRBJ1-2; the D gene is possibly TRBD1 (6 bases). The CDR3 has 14 residues. The germline V and J ends were trimmed by 2 bases and 3 bases, with 11 bases remaining between them. Germline V gene data show CDR1 as SGDLS and CDR2 as YYNGEE. Full variable domain (outside the CDR3, taken from reference TRBV9 and TRBJ1-2): DSGVTQTPKHLITATGQRVTLRCSPRSGDLSVYWYQQSLDQGLQFLIQYYNGEERAKGNILERFSAQQFPDLHSELNLSSLELGDSALYFCASSVLGGDYGYTFGSGTRLTVV.

The V and J genes are TRBV28 and TRBJ2-7, with a tentative D call TRBD1 (6 bases). The length of the CDR3 is 12 residues. V was clipped by 6 bases and J by 6 bases, with 12 bases between them. Germline CDR1 and CDR2: MDHEN and SYDVKM. The CDR3 DNA reads as TGTGCCAGCAGCTCAACAGGGCCCGAGCAGTACTTC. It translates to CASSSTGPEQYF.

The rearrangement uses TRBV19 and TRBJ2-2; D gene uncertain. This CDR3 has 14 residues. In germline, CDR1 is LNHDA, CDR2 SQIVND (reference sequence). Trimming stripped 4 bases from V and 4 bases from J, with 10 bases between. CDR3 sequence (DNA): TGTGCCAGTAGTAGGGTGACGGGCACCGGGGAGCTGTTTTTT. Its protein is CASSRVTGTGELFF.

This chain links TRBV5-6 with TRBJ2-6; TRBD1 matches 9 bases. This CDR3 is 18 amino acids long. Germline CDR1 reads SGHDT; CDR2 reads YYEEEE. After removal of 0 bases from V and 1 base from J, the junction contained 5 bases not matched to a gene. CDR3 DNA: TGTGCCAGCAGCTTGGGAGACAGGGGGTTTTCTGGGGCCAACGTCCTGACTTTC. Protein sequence: CASSLGDRGFSGANVLTF.